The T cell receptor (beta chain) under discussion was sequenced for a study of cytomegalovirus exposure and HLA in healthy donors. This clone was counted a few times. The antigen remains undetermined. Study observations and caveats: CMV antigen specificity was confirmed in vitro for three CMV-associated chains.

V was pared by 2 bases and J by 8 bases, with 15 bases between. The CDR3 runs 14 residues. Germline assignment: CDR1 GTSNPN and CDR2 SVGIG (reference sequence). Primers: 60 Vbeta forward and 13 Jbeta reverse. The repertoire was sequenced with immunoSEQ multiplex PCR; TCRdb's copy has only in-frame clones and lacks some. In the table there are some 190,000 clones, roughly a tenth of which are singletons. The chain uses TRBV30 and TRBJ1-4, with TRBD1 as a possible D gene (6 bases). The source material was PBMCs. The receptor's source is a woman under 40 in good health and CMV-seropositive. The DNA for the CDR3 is TGTGCCTGGAGTTCGAACAGGGCACGCGAAAAACTGTTTTTT. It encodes CAWSSNRAREKLFF.